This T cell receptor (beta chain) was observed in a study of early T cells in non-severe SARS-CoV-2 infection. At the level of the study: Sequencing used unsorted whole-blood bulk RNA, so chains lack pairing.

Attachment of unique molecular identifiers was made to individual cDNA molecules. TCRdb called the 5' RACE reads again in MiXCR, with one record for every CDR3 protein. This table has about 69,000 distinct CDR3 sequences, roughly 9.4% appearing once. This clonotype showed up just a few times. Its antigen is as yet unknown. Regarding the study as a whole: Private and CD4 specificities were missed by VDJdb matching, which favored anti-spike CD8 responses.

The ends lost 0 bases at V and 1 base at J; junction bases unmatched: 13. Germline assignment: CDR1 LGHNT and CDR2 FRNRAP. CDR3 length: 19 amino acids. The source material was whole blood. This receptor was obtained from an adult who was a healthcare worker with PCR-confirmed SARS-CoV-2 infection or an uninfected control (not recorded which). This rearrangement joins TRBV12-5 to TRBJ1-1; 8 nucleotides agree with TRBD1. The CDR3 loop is CASGLVLAGQGPPNTEAFF. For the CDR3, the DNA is TGTGCTAGTGGTTTGGTATTGGCAGGACAGGGCCCCCCGAACACTGAAGCTTTCTTT.